This TCR beta chain was retrieved from a study of cytomegalovirus exposure and HLA in healthy donors. Study-wide results and limits: Among immune exposure information, only CMV serostatus was available.

Use of 60 Vbeta and 13 Jbeta primers characterized the PCR. Assay used: immunoSEQ multiplex PCR; TCRdb lists only in-frame clones, some missing. Among over 100,000 clones listed, around four fifths were seen once. Notes on this clone: What it binds is not known.

The germline V gene encodes CDR1 MDHEN and CDR2 SYDVKM. CDR3 length equals 18 residues. The ends lost 4 bases at V and 4 bases at J; junction bases unmatched: 9. The sequenced material came from PBMCs. The J gene is TRBJ2-3, the V gene TRBV28, with 15 bases matching TRBD2. The TCR originated in a female donor in good health and CMV-seronegative. The CDR3 is CASSSGLAGGPSADTQYF. The CDR3 nucleotides are TGTGCCAGCAGTTCCGGACTAGCGGGAGGGCCGAGCGCAGATACGCAGTATTTT.